The subject of this entry is one TCR beta chain. This clonotype was observed at least ten times. This clone's antigen is unknown. A single base separates this from a much larger clone, so it may be a read error. This record comes from a study of patients with pleural tuberculosis (dated by TCRdb to between 2014 and 2016). In the germline V gene, CDR1 corresponds to MGHRA and CDR2 to YSYEKL. The cysteine opens and the phenylalanine closes a CDR3 of 12 amino acids. The CDR3 DNA has 36 bases and is translated from base 1. Sequencer: Illumina Genome Analyzer IIx. TCRdb trimmed public reads at Q25 via fastp, called clones via MiXCR and kept in-frame beta chains. Duplicate CDR3 protein sequences are folded into a single record with the most common DNA and genes. The sample profile shows 25,000 to 30,000 distinct CDR3 sequences; approximately 20% of them were found once. Around 3.2% of the sample is held by the ten biggest clonotypes.

This sequence was found in a human donor with pleural tuberculosis. Sequencing used peripheral blood. The rearranged chain carries TRBV4-1 and TRBJ1-1; the D gene identity is not certain. The DNA is as follows: TGCGCCAGCAGCCAAGCGGGCGCTGAAGCTTCCTTT. Translated, it reads CASSQAGAEASF.